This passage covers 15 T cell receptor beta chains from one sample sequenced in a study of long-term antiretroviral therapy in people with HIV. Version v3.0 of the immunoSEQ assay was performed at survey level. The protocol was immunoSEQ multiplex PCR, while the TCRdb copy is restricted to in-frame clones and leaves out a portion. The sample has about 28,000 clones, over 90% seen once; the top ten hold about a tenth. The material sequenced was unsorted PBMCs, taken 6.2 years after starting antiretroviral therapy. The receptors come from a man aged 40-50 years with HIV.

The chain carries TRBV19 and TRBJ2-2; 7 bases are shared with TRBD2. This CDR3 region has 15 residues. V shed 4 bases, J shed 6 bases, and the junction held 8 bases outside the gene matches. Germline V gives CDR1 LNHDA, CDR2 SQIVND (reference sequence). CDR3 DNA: TGTGCCAGTAGTACCCGACTAGCTCAATCCGGGGAGCTGTTTTTT. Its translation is CASSTRLAQSGELFF.

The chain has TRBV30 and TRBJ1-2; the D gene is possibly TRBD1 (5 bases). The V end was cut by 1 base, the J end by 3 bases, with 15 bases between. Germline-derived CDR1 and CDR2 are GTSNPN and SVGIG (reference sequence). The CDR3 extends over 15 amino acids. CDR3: CAWSGGRPGDYGYTF. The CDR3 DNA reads TGTGCCTGGAGTGGAGGCCGACCGGGGGACTATGGCTACACCTTC.

The CDR3 region is CASSLGTSGVQETQYF. The CDR3 bases are TGTGCCAGCAGCTTAGGCACTAGCGGGGTCCAAGAGACCCAGTACTTC. V usage is TRBV7-6 and J usage is TRBJ2-5; TRBD2 matches 10 bases. V was clipped by 1 base and J by 1 base; unmatched bases: 3. This CDR3 region has 16 residues. CDR1 and CDR2 from the germline V gene are SGHVS and FNYEAQ.

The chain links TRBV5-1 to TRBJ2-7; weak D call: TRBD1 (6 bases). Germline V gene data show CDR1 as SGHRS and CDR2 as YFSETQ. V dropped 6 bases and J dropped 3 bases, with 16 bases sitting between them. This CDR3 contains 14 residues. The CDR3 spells CASKSGQGHYEQYF. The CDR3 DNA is TGCGCCAGCAAGTCCGGGCAGGGGCACTACGAGCAGTACTTC.

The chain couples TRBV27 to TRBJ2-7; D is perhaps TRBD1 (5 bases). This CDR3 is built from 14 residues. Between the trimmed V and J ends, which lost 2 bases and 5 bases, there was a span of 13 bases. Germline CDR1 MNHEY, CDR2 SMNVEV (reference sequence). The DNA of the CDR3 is TGTGCCAGCAGTTTACAAGACAGTGGTAACGAGCAGTACTTC. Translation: CASSLQDSGNEQYF.

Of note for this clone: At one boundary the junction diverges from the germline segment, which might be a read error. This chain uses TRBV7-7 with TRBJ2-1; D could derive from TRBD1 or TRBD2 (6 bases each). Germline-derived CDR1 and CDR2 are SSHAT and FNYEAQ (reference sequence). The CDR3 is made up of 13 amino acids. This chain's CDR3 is CASSPRGHNEQFF. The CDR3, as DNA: TGTGCTAGCAGCCCACGGGGGCACAATGAGCAGTTCTTC.

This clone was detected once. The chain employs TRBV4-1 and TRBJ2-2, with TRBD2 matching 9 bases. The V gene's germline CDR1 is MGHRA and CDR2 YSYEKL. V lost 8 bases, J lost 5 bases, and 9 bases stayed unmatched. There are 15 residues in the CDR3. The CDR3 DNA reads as TGCGCCAGCGGATCAGCGGGAGGAAGTACCGGGGAGCTGTTTTTT. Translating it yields CASGSAGGSTGELFF.

The DNA of the CDR3 is TGTGCCAGCAGCGCCGGGACAGGGTACTATGGCTACACCTTC. Translating it yields CASSAGTGYYGYTF. The chain has TRBV9 and TRBJ1-2; 9 bases are a match to TRBD1. Germline values: CDR1 SGDLS, CDR2 YYNGEE. J gave up 3 bases and V 3 bases, and 3 bases lay outside the gene matches. The CDR3 spans 14 residues. Full variable domain (rest looked up from reference TRBV9 and TRBJ1-2): DSGVTQTPKHLITATGQRVTLRCSPRSGDLSVYWYQQSLDQGLQFLIQYYNGEERAKGNILERFSAQQFPDLHSELNLSSLELGDSALYFCASSAGTGYYGYTFGSGTRLTVV.

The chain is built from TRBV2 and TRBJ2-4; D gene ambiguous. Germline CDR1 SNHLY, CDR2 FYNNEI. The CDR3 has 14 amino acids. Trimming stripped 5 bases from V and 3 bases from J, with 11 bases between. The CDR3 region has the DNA TGTGCCAGCAGTTCCCCGATGGTCAAAAACATTCAGTACTTC. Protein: CASSSPMVKNIQYF.

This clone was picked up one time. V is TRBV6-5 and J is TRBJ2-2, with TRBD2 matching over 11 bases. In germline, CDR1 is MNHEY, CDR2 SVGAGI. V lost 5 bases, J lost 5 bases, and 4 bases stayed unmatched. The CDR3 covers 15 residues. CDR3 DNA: TGTGCCAGCAGTCTTAGCGGGGGGGCGACCGGGGAGCTGTTTTTT. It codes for CASSLSGGATGELFF.

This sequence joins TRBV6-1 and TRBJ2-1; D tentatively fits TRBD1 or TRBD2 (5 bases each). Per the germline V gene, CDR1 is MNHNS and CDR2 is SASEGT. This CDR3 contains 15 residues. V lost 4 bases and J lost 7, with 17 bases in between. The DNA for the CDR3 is TGTGCCAGCAGTGGCTCCGGGACCCGCTTTAATGAGCAGTTCTTC. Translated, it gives CASSGSGTRFNEQFF.

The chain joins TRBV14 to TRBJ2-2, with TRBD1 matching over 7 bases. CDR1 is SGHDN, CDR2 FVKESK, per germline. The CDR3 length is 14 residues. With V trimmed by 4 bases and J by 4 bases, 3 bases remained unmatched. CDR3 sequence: CASSRTGATGELFF. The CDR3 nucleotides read TGTGCCAGCAGCCGAACAGGGGCCACCGGGGAGCTGTTTTTT.

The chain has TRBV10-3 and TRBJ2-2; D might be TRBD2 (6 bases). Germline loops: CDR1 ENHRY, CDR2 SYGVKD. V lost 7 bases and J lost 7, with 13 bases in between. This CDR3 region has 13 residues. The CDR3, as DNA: TGTGCCATCACACAACTAGCTAGCGGGGAGCTGTTTTTT. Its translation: CAITQLASGELFF.

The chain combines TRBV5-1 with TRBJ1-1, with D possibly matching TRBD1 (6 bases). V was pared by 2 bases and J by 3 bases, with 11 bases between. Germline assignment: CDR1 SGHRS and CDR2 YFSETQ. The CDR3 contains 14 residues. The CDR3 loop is CASSFTGKDTEAFF. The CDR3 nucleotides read TGCGCCAGCAGCTTTACAGGGAAGGACACTGAAGCTTTCTTT.

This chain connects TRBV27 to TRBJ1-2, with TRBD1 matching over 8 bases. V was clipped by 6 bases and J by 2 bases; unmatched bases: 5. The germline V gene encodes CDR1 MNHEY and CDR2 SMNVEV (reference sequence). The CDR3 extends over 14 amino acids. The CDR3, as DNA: TGTGCCAGCAGAGCCTCAGGGGGCAACTATGGCTACACCTTC. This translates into CASRASGGNYGYTF.